This T cell receptor (beta chain) was sequenced during a study of monozygotic twins with inflammatory bowel disease. Every sample had its cDNA made across eight separate reactions. Two nested PCRs, run for roughly 15 and 9 cycles, were applied to TCRalpha and TCRbeta cDNA. With the 5' RACE reads reprocessed, TCRdb shows one record per CDR3 protein and no DNA. The specimen's table records approximately 400,000 distinct CDR3 sequences. This CDR3 comprises 14 residues. The V gene's germline CDR1 is MDHEN and CDR2 SYDVKM. The specimen sequenced was blood. The chain recombines TRBV28 with TRBJ2-1; the TRBD2 assignment by TCRdb is unverifiable without DNA. This sequence originates from a human donor with ulcerative colitis or Crohn's disease, or a healthy co-twin of an affected twin (not recorded which). The CDR3 reads CASERGSGRNEQFF.